This TCR beta chain emerged from a study of T-cell memory formation after mild COVID-19. Across the whole study: Largely donor-specific TCR clusters were found.

Findings and caveats of the study: Shrinking CD4+ clones were chiefly CM and EM; CD8+ ones were chiefly EMRA. In pre-infection memory, a portion of responding clones appeared, which suggested that cross-reactive memory joined.

V lost 2 bases and J lost 1; bases outside the gene matches: 9. Germline assignment: CDR1 SGHTA and CDR2 FQGNSA. This CDR3 is 18 amino acids long. This clonotype was observed a handful of times. The antigen remains undetermined. Constant-segment-primed 5'RACE gave TCR alpha and TCR beta cDNA libraries with sample barcodes and UMIs. MiXCR was run by TCRdb on the 5' RACE reads, yielding one entry per CDR3 protein. This sample yields 270,000 or so distinct CDR3 sequences, of which 16% are seen a single time; roughly 21% belongs to the top ten. The genes are TRBV7-2 and TRBJ2-2, with 8 nucleotides matching TRBD1. Sequencing input: PBMCs or a T cell subset sorted from them (not recorded which). The sequence was obtained from a man between 18 and 35 years old who had mild COVID-19 (a few samples of this study predate the infection). Cell type and time point are not known. The CDR3 nucleotides read TGTGCCAGCAGCTTAATGTCTATCGGGACAGGGAACACCGGGGAGCTGTTTTTT. Protein product: CASSLMSIGTGNTGELFF.